Below, one TCR beta chain is given with its context. Its matching antigen is unknown. Healthy bone marrow donors made up the donor group. This sample stems from a study of cytomegalovirus exposure and HLA in healthy donors. Study results and caveats: In an earlier analysis, productive rearrangement rates for most beta V segments clustered near 87% or 30%.

This CDR3 region has 11 residues. CDR1 and CDR2 (germline): SNHLY, FYNNEI. The V end lost 8 bases, the J end lost 2 bases, and 6 bases lay between the germline ends. The PCR contained 60 Vbeta and 13 Jbeta primers. Under the authors' procedure: In a later analysis, of around 85 million unique beta chains, 9 million to 11 million appeared in at least two donors. The protocol was immunoSEQ multiplex PCR, while the TCRdb copy is restricted to in-frame clones and leaves out a portion. V, J and clone size derive from that table, while D and trimming were established from the DNA sequence. The table lists about 140,000 clones, more than 70% of them singletons, with 2% to 2.5% in the top ten.

V and J are TRBV2 and TRBJ1-2, with D uncertain. Sequenced: PBMCs. This TCR was sampled from a man aged 25-40 years in good health and CMV-seronegative. CDR3 in amino acids: CASRQNYGYTF. CDR3 bases: TGTGCCAGCCGTCAGAACTATGGCTACACCTTC. Full variable domain (remainder filled in from reference TRBV2 and TRBJ1-2): EPEVTQTPSHQVTQMGQEVILRCVPISNHLYFYWYRQILGQKVEFLVSFYNNEISEKSEIFDDQFSVERPDGSNFTLKIRSTKLEDSAMYFCASRQNYGYTFGSGTRLTVV.